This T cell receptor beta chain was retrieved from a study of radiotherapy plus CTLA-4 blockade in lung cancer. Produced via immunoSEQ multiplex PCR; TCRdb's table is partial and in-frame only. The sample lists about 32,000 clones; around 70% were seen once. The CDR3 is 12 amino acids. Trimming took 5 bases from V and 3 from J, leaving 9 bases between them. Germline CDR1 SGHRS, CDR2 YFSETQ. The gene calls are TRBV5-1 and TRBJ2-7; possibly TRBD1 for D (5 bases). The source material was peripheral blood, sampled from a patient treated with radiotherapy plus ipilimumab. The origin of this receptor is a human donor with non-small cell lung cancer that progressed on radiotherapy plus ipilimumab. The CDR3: CASRAGFYEQYF. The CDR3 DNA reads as TGCGCCAGCAGGGCAGGGTTCTACGAGCAGTACTTC.